One and the same sample provided the 17 T cell receptor beta chains below, sequenced in a study of blood T cell repertoires in COVID-19. TCRdb's table, derived via immunoSEQ multiplex PCR, lists solely in-frame clones and lacks some. The table lists 30,000 to 35,000 clones, approximately 93% of them singletons. Sequencing was done on a sample of peripheral blood. These receptors all stem from a human donor in a cohort sampled during active COVID-19.

This clone was found once. The rearrangement uses TRBV13 and TRBJ2-1; 8 positions agree with TRBD1. In germline, CDR1 is PRHDT, CDR2 FYEKMQ (reference sequence). CDR3 size: 13 residues. V shed 6 bases, J shed 8 bases, and the junction held 6 bases outside the gene matches. The CDR3 sequence: CASRQLQGDEQFF. The CDR3 DNA follows: TGTGCCAGCAGACAACTACAGGGGGATGAGCAGTTCTTC.

This chain connects TRBV2 to TRBJ2-5, with unresolved D. The V end lost 4 bases, the J end lost 0 bases, and 6 bases lay between the germline ends. The V gene's germline CDR1 is SNHLY and CDR2 FYNNEI. The CDR3 consists of 13 residues. The DNA for the CDR3 is TGTGCCAGCAGTGGAGACTACCAAGAGACCCAGTACTTC. It specifies CASSGDYQETQYF.

The chain combines TRBV5-1 with TRBJ1-1, with TRBD1 identical over 7 bases. V trimming: 2 bases; J trimming: 1 base; junction bases outside the gene matches: 2. The germline gives CDR1 SGHRS, CDR2 YFSETQ. The CDR3 is made up of 14 amino acids. The CDR3 DNA reads as TGCGCCAGCAGCTTAAACAGGGGGAACACTGAAGCTTTCTTT. Residues: CASSLNRGNTEAFF.

The chain is built from TRBV30 and TRBJ2-7; TRBD2 aligns across 11 bases. Germline CDR1 and CDR2: GTSNPN and SVGIG (reference sequence). This CDR3 comprises 15 residues. With 0 bases clipped from V and 4 bases from J, the junction kept 5 bases outside the gene matches. DNA for the CDR3: TGTGCCTGGAGTGTTATAGCGGGAGGGCCGTACGAGCAGTACTTC. It translates to CAWSVIAGGPYEQYF.

The rearrangement joins TRBV28 to TRBJ1-1, with D possibly matching TRBD1 (6 bases). From germline, CDR1 is MDHEN and CDR2 SYDVKM. There are 24 residues in the CDR3. V was cut by 2 bases and J by 0 bases, with 37 bases left in between. The chain's CDR3 is CASSLLGRLIVFRYRDGMNTEAFF. Written as DNA, the CDR3 is TGTGCCAGCAGTTTACTTGGGCGGTTGATTGTATTCCGATACAGGGACGGGATGAACACTGAAGCTTTCTTT.

The V and J genes are TRBV5-8 and TRBJ2-6, with D tentatively TRBD1 (5 bases). The V and J ends lost 1 base and 0 bases respectively, with 17 bases between them. Germline V lookup: CDR1 SGHTS, CDR2 YDEGEE. The CDR3 extends over 19 amino acids. The CDR3 DNA reads TGTGCCAGCAGCTTGAACTACGCCAGGGCCGCCTCTGGGGCCAACGTCCTGACTTTC. It specifies CASSLNYARAASGANVLTF.

The V call is TRBV4-2, the J call TRBJ2-1; possibly TRBD1 for D (5 bases). Between the trimmed V and J ends, which lost 0 bases and 5 bases, there was a span of 8 bases. The germline gives CDR1 LGHNA, CDR2 YNFKEQ. The CDR3 sequence is 14 residues long. CDR3 in amino acids: CASSQDQGNNEQFF. CDR3 DNA sequence: TGTGCCAGCAGCCAAGATCAGGGAAACAATGAGCAGTTCTTC.

The chain carries TRBV5-4 and TRBJ1-3; D uncertain. The V end lost 4 bases, the J end lost 3 bases, and 5 bases lay between the germline ends. CDR1 is SGHNT and CDR2 is YYREEE in the germline V gene (reference sequence). The CDR3 is 12 residues long. The CDR3 loop is CASSPGGNTIYF. The CDR3 DNA reads as TGTGCCAGCAGCCCGGGTGGAAACACCATATATTTT.

CDR3 amino acids: CASRLTSGGDTQYF. The CDR3 DNA follows: TGTGCCAGCAGATTGACTAGCGGGGGAGATACGCAGTATTTT. The V call is TRBV27, the J call TRBJ2-3; 12 nucleotides match TRBD2. V was clipped by 6 bases and J by 5 bases; unmatched bases: 3. This CDR3 region has 14 residues. Germline V CDR1 and CDR2: MNHEY, SMNVEV (reference sequence).

V is TRBV7-6 and J is TRBJ2-1, with 9 positions matching TRBD1. CDR3 size: 16 residues. Per the germline V gene, CDR1 is SGHVS and CDR2 is FNYEAQ. Trimming took 2 bases from V and 2 from J; bases not matched to a gene: 4. The CDR3 coding sequence is TGTGCCAGCAGCTTAAAGGGACAGGGTACCTACAATGAGCAGTTCTTC. Amino acid sequence: CASSLKGQGTYNEQFF.

The rearrangement joins TRBV9 to TRBJ2-3, with 10 bases fitting TRBD2. J gave up 4 bases and V 3 bases, and 5 bases lay outside the gene matches. In germline, CDR1 is SGDLS, CDR2 YYNGEE. The CDR3 totals 15 residues. Here the CDR3 reads CASSALAGGSDTQYF. In DNA, the CDR3 is TGTGCCAGCAGCGCCTTAGCGGGGGGTTCAGATACGCAGTATTTT.

V and J are TRBV15 and TRBJ2-3; TRBD2 matches at 13 bases. CDR3 length equals 19 residues. In germline, CDR1 is LNHNV, CDR2 YYDKDF (reference sequence). The V gene end was trimmed by 3 bases and the J gene end by 3 bases; junction bases not matched to a gene: 12. The CDR3: CATSSTSGGAIGGTDTQYF. The CDR3 DNA follows: TGTGCCACCAGCAGCACTAGCGGGGGGGCAATCGGAGGTACAGATACGCAGTATTTT.

The rearrangement uses TRBV7-2 and TRBJ2-4, with D possibly being TRBD1 (6 bases). The CDR3 extends over 17 amino acids. V lost 5 bases, J lost 9 bases, and 26 bases lay in between. Germline CDR1 and CDR2: SGHTA and FQGNSA. This CDR3 reads CASSPLSGQGRLGIQYF. In nucleotides, the CDR3 is TGTGCCAGCAGCCCCCTTTCAGGGCAGGGGAGATTGGGCATTCAGTACTTC. Filled out from reference TRBV7-2 and TRBJ2-4, the complete variable domain reads GAGVSQSPSNKVTEKGKDVELRCDPISGHTALYWYRQSLGQGLEFLIYFQGNSAPDKSGLPSDRFSAERTGGSVSTLTIQRTQQEDSAVYLCASSPLSGQGRLGIQYFGAGTRLSVL.

The chain has TRBV5-6 and TRBJ2-7; maybe TRBD2 (5 bases). Trimming took off 3 bases at V and 6 bases at J, with 10 bases between the two ends. The CDR3 runs to 12 residues. From germline, CDR1 is SGHDT and CDR2 YYEEEE. This CDR3 is CASSWLGVEQYF. CDR3 sequence (DNA): TGTGCCAGCAGCTGGCTGGGAGTCGAGCAGTACTTC.

The V gene is TRBV10-3, the J gene TRBJ2-3; maybe TRBD1 (5 bases). This CDR3 has 16 amino acids. Germline V CDR1 and CDR2: ENHRY, SYGVKD. Trimming shortened V by 2 bases and J by 0 bases, and 12 bases separated the two germline ends. The CDR3 here is CAISERQGQSTDTQYF. The CDR3 DNA follows: TGTGCCATCAGTGAGCGGCAGGGCCAGAGCACAGATACGCAGTATTTT.

The V gene is TRBV29-1, the J gene TRBJ1-1, with D tentatively TRBD1 (6 bases). Germline V CDR1 and CDR2: SQVTM, ANQGSEA. The length of the CDR3 is 14 residues. V lost 2 bases, J lost 0 bases, and 10 bases lay in between. For the CDR3, the DNA is TGCAGCGTTGAAAGGACAGCACTGAACACTGAAGCTTTCTTT. This gives the protein CSVERTALNTEAFF. The full variable domain, in which reference TRBV29-1 and TRBJ1-1 provide the parts outside the CDR3, is SAVISQKPSRDICQRGTSLTIQCQVDSQVTMMFWYRQQPGQSLTLIATANQGSEATYESGFVIDKFPISRPNLTFSTLTVSNMSPEDSSIYLCSVERTALNTEAFFGQGTRLTVV.

The rearrangement uses TRBV5-1 and TRBJ2-7, with 8 nucleotides matching TRBD2. The CDR3 is 15 residues long. With V trimmed by 0 bases and J by 6 bases, 8 bases remained unmatched. CDR1 SGHRS and CDR2 YFSETQ come from the germline V gene. The CDR3, as DNA: TGCGCCAGCAGCTTGGCCCCGGCGGGAGGTACCGAGCAGTACTTC. Its protein product is CASSLAPAGGTEQYF.